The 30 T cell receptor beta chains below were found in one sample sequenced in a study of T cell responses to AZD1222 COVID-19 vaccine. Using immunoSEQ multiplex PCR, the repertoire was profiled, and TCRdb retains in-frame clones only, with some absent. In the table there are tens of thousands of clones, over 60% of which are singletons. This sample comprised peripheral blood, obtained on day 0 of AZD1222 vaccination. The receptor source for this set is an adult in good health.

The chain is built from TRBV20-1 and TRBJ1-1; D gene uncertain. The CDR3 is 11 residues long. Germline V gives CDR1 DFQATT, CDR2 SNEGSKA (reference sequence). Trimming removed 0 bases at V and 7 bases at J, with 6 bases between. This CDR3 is CSARDMDEAFF. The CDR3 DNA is TGCAGTGCTAGAGATATGGATGAAGCTTTCTTT.

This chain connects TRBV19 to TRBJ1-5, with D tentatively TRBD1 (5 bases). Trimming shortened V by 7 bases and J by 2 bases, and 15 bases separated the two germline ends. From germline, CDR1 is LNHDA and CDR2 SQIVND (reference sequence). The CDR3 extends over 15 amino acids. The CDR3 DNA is TGTGCCAGTACCCCAGGGTGGATTGGCAATCAGCCCCAGCATTTT. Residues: CASTPGWIGNQPQHF.

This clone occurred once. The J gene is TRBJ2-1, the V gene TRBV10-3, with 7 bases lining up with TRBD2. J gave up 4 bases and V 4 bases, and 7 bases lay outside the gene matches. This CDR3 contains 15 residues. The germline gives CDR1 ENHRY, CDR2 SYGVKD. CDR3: CAISATGLLYNEQFF. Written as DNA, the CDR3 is TGTGCCATCAGTGCAACGGGACTACTTTACAATGAGCAGTTCTTC.

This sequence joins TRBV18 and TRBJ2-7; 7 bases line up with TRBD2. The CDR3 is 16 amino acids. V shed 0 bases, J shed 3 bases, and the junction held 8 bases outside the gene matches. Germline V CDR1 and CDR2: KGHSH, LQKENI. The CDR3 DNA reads TGTGCCAGCTCACCACCGTCTAGCGGTTCCCGCTACGAGCAGTACTTC. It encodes CASSPPSSGSRYEQYF. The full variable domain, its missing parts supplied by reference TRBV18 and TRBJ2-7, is NAGVMQNPRHLVRRRGQEARLRCSPMKGHSHVYWYRQLPEEGLKFMVYLQKENIIDESGMPKERFSAEFPKEGPSILRIQQVVRGDSAAYFCASSPPSSGSRYEQYFGPGTRLTVT.

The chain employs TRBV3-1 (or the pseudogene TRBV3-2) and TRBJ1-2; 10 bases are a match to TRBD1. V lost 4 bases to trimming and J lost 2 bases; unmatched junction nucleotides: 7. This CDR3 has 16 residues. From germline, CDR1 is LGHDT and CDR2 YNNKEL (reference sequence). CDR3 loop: CASSPTAGQGNYGYTF. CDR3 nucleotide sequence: TGTGCCAGCAGCCCTACGGCGGGACAGGGGAACTATGGCTACACCTTC.

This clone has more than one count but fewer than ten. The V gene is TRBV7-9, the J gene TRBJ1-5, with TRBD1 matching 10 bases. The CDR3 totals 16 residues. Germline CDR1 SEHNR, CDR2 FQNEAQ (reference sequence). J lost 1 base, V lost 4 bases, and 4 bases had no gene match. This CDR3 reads CASSYGQGGSNQPQHF. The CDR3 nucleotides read TGTGCCAGCAGCTACGGACAGGGGGGCAGCAATCAGCCCCAGCATTTT.

This CDR3 is CASSDGATNEKLFF. The CDR3 DNA sequence: TGTGCCAGCAGTGACGGTGCAACTAATGAAAAACTGTTTTTT. This sequence joins TRBV6-2 or TRBV6-3 and TRBJ1-4; D gene ambiguous. With 5 bases removed from V and 0 bases from J, the gap between germline ends came to 7 bases. This CDR3 has 14 amino acids. CDR1 is MNHEY and CDR2 is SVGEGT in the germline V gene.

The CDR3 here is CASSMGLTAQYF. DNA of the CDR3: TGTGCCAGCAGCATGGGACTTACGGCGCAGTATTTT. The chain uses TRBV2 and TRBJ2-3; tentatively, D is TRBD2 (6 bases). Looked up from germline, CDR1 is SNHLY and CDR2 is FYNNEI. Trimming stripped 6 bases from V and 10 bases from J, with 14 bases between. This CDR3 has 12 amino acids.

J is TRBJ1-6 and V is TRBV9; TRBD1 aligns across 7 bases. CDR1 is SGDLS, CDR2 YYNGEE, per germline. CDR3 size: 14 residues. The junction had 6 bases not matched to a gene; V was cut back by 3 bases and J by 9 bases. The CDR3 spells CASSATGDVSPLHF. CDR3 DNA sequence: TGTGCCAGCAGCGCTACAGGGGACGTTTCACCCCTCCACTTT.

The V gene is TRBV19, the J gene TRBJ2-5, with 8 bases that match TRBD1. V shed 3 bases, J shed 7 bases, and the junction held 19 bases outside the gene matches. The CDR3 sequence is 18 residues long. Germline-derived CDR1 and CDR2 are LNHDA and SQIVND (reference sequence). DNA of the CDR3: TGTGCCAGTAGTATCGCATTATTCTCAGGGGGCGCGATGGGGACCCAGTACTTC. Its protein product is CASSIALFSGGAMGTQYF.

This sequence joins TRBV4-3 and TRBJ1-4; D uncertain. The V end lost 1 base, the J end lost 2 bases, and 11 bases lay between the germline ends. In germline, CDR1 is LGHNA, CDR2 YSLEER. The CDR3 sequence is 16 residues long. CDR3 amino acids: CASSQGDGETNEKLFF. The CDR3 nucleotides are TGCGCCAGCAGCCAAGGGGATGGGGAGACTAATGAAAAACTGTTTTTT.

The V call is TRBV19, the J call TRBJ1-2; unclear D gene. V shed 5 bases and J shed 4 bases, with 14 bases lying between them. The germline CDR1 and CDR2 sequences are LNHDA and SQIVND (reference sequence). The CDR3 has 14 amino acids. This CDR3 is CASSPRTESYGYTF. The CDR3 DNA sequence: TGTGCCAGTAGTCCCCGAACAGAGAGCTATGGCTACACCTTC. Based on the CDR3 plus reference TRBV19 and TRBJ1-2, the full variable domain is DGGITQSPKYLFRKEGQNVTLSCEQNLNHDAMYWYRQDPGQGLRLIYYSQIVNDFQKGDIAEGYSVSREKKESFPLTVTSAQKNPTAFYLCASSPRTESYGYTFGSGTRLTVV.

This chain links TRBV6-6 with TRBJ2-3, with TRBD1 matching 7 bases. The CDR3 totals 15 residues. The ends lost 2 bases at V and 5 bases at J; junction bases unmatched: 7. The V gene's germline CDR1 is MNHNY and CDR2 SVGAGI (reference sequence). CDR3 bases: TGTGCCAGCAGTTACCGGGACAGAGGGAGAGATACGCAGTATTTT. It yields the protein CASSYRDRGRDTQYF.

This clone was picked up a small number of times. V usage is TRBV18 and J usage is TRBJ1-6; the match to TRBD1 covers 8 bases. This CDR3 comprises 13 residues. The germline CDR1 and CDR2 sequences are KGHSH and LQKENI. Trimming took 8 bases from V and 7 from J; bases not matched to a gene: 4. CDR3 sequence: CASGTGINSPLHF. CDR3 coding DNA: TGTGCCAGCGGGACAGGCATCAATTCACCCCTCCACTTT.

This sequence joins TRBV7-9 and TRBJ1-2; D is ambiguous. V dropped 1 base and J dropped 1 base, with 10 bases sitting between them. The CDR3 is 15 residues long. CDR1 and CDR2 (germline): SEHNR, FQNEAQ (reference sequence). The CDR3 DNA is TGTGCCAGCAGCTTAGTTTCCGACATTAACTATGGCTACACCTTC. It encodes CASSLVSDINYGYTF.

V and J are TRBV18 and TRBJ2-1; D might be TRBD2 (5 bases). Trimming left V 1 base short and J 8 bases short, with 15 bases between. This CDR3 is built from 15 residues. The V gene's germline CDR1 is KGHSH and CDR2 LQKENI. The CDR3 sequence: CASSPQGGLEDEQFF. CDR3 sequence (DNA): TGTGCCAGCTCACCACAGGGCGGTTTGGAGGATGAGCAGTTCTTC.

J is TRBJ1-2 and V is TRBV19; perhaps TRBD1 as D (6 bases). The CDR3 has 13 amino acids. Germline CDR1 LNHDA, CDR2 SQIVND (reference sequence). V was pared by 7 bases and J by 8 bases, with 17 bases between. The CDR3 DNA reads TGTGCCAGTAAGCTACTCAGGGGAGGAGGCTACACCTTC. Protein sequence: CASKLLRGGGYTF.

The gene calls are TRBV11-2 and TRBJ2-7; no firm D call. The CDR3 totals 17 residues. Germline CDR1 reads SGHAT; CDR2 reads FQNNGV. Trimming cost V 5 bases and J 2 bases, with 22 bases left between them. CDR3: CASSLSLWDPAPYEQYF. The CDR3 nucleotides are TGTGCCAGCAGCCTTTCACTATGGGATCCGGCGCCCTACGAGCAGTACTTC.

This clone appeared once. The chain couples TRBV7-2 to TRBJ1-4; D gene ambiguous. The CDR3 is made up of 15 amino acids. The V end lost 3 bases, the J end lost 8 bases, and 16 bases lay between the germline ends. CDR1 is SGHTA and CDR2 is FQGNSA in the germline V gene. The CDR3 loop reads CASSLRGTWKEKLFF. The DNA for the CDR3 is TGTGCCAGCAGCTTGCGGGGTACTTGGAAGGAAAAACTGTTTTTT.

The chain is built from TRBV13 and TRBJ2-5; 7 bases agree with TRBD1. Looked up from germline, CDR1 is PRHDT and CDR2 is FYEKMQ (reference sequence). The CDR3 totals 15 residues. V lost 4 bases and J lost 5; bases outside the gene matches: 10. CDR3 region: CASSSTGARQETQYF. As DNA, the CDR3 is TGTGCCAGCAGCTCTACAGGGGCACGGCAGGAGACCCAGTACTTC. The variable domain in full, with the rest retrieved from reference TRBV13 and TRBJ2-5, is AAGVIQSPRHLIKEKRETATLKCYPIPRHDTVYWYQQGPGQDPQFLISFYEKMQSDKGSIPDRFSAQQFSDYHSELNMSSLELGDSALYFCASSSTGARQETQYFGPGTRLLVL.

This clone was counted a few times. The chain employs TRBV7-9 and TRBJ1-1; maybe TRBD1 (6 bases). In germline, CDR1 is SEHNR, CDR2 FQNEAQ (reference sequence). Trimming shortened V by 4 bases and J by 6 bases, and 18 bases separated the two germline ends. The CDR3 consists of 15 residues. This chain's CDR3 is CASSYSGGRASEAFF. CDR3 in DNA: TGTGCCAGCAGCTATTCTGGGGGCAGGGCCTCTGAAGCTTTCTTT.

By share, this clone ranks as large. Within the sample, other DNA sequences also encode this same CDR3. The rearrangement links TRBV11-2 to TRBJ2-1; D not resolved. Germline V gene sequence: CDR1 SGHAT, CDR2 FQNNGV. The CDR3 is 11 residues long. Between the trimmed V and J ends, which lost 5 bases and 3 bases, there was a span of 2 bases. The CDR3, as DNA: TGTGCCAGCAGCCACTACAATGAGCAGTTCTTC. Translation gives CASSHYNEQFF.

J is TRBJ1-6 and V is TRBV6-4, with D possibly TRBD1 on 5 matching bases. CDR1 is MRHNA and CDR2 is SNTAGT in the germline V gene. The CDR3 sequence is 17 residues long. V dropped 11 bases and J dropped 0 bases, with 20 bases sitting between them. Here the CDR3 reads CADLGVKSSSYNSPLHF. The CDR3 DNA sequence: TGTGCCGACCTGGGGGTCAAAAGCAGCTCCTATAATTCACCCCTCCACTTT.

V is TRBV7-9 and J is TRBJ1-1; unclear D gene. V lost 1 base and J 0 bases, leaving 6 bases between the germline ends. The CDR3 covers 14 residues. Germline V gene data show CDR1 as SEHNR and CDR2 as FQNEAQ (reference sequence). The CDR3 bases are TGTGCCAGCAGCTTAGGGTCTATGAACACTGAAGCTTTCTTT. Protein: CASSLGSMNTEAFF.

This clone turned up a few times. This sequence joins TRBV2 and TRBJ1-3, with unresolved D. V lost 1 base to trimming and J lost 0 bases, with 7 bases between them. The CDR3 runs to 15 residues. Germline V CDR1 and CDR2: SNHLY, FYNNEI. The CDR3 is CASSEGVLSGNTIYF. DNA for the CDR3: TGTGCCAGCAGTGAAGGGGTCCTCTCTGGAAACACCATATATTTT.

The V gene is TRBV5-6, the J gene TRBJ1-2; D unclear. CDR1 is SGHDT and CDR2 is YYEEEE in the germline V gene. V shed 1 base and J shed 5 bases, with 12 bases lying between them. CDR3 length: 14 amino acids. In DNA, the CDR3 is TGTGCCAGCAGCTTGTTAGTAGGGATATATGGCTACACCTTC. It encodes CASSLLVGIYGYTF.

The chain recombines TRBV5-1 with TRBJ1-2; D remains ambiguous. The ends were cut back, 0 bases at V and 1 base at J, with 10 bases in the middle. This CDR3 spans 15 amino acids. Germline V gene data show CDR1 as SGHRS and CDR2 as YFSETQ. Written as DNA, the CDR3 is TGCGCCAGCAGCTTGGACCAGAACATTAACTATGGCTACACCTTC. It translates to CASSLDQNINYGYTF.

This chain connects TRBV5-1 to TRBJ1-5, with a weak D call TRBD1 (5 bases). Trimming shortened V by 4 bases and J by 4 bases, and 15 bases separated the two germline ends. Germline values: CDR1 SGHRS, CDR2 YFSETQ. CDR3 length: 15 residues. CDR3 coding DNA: TGCGCCAGCAGCCCAGACCCAGGGTGGAATCAGCCCCAGCATTTT. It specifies CASSPDPGWNQPQHF.

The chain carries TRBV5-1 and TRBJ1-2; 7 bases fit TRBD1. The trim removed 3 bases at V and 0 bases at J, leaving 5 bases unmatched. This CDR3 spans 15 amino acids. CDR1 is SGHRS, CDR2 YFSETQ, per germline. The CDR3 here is CASSWTGISNYGYTF. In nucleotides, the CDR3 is TGCGCCAGCAGCTGGACAGGAATCTCTAACTATGGCTACACCTTC. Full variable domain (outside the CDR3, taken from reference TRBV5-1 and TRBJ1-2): KAGVTQTPRYLIKTRGQQVTLSCSPISGHRSVSWYQQTPGQGLQFLFEYFSETQRNKGNFPGRFSGRQFSNSRSEMNVSTLELGDSALYLCASSWTGISNYGYTFGSGTRLTVV.

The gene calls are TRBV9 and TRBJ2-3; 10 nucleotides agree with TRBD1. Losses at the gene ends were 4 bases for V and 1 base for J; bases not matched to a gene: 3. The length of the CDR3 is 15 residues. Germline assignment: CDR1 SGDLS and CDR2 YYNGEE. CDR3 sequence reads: CASSQTGGGTDTQYF. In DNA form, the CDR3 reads TGTGCCAGCAGCCAGACAGGGGGCGGCACAGATACGCAGTATTTT.